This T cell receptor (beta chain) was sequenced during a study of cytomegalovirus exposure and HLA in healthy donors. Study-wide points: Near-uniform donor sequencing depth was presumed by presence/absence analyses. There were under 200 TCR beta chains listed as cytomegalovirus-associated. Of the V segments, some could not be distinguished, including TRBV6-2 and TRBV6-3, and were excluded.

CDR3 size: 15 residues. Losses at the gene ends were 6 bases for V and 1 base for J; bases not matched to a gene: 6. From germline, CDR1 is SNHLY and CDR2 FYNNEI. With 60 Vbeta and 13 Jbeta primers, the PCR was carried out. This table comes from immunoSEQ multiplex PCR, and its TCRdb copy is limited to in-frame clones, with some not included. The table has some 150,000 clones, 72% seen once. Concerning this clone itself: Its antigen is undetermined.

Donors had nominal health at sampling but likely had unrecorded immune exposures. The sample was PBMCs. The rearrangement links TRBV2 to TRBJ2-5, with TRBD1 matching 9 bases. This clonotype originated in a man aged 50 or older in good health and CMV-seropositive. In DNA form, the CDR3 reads TGTGCCAGCAGGAACCGGGACAGGGCCCAAGAGACCCAGTACTTC. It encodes CASRNRDRAQETQYF.